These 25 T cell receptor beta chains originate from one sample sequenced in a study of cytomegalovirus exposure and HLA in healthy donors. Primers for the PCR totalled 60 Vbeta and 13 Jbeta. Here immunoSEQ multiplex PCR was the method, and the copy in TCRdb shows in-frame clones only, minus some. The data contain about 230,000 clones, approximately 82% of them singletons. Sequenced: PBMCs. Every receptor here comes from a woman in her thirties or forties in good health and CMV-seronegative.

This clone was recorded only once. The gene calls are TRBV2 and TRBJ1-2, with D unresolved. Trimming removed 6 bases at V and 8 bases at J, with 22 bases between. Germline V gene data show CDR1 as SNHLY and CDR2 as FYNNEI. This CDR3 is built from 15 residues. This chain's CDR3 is CASRKDSVWQTGYTF. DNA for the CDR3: TGTGCCAGCAGAAAGGATAGCGTTTGGCAGACGGGCTACACCTTC.

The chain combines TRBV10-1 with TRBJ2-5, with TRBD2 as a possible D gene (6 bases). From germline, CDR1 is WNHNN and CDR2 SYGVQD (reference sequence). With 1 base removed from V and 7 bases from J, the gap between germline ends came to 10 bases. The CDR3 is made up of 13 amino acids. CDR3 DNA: TGCGCCAGCAGTGAGTTGCAGGGAGGGACCCAGTACTTC. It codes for CASSELQGGTQYF.

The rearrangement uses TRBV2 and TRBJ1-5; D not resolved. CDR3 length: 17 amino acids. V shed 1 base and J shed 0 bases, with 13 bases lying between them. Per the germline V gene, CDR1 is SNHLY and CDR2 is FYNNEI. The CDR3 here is CASSEGQELYSNQPQHF. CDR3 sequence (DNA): TGTGCCAGCAGTGAAGGGCAGGAACTCTATAGCAATCAGCCCCAGCATTTT.

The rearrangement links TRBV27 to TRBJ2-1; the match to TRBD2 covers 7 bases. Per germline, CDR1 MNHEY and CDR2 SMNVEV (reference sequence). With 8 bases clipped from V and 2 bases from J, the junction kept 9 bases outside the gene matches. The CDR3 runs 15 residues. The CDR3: CASRRGTNPYNEQFF. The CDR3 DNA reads TGTGCCAGCCGGCGGGGGACCAACCCCTACAATGAGCAGTTCTTC.

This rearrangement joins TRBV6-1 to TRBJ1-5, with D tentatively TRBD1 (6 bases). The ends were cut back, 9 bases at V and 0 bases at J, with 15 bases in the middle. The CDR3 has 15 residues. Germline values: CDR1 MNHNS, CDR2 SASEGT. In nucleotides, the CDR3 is TGTGCCAGTTCGGACAGCCTATATAGCAATCAGCCCCAGCATTTT. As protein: CASSDSLYSNQPQHF.

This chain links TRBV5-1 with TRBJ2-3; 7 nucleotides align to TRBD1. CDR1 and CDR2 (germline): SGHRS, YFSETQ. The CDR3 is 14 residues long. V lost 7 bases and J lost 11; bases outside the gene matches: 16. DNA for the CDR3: TGCGCCAGCGCCTTGATGTCTACAGGGGAAATGCAGTATTTT. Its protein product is CASALMSTGEMQYF.

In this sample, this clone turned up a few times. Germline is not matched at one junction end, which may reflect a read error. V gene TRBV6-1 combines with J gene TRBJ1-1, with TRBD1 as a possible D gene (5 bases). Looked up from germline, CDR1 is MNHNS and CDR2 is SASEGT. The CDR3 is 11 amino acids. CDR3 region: CASSELGGSLF. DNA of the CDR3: TGTGCCAGCAGTGAACTTGGGGGGTCCTTATTT.

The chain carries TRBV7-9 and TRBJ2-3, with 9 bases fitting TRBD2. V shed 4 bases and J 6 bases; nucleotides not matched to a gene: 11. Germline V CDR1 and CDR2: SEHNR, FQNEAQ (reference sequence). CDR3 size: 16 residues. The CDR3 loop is CASSSTIAGVIDTQYF. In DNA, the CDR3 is TGTGCCAGCAGCTCAACTATAGCGGGGGTTATCGATACGCAGTATTTT.

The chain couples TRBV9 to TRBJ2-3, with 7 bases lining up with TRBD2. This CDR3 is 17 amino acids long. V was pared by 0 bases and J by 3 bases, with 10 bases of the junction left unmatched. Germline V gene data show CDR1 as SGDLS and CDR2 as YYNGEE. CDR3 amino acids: CASSVGPPSGETDTQYF. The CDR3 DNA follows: TGTGCCAGCAGCGTAGGGCCCCCCAGCGGGGAGACAGATACGCAGTATTTT.

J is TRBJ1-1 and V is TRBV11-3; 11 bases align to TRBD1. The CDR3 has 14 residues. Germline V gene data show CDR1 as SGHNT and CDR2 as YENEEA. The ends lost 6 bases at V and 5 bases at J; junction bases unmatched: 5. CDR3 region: CASRGQGGRTEAFF. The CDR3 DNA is TGTGCCAGCAGGGGACAGGGGGGTCGGACTGAAGCTTTCTTT.

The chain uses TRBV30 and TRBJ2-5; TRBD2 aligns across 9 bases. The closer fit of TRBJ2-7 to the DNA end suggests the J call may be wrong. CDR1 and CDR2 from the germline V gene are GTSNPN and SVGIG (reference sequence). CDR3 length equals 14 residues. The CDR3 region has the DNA TGTGCCTGGAGTATCGGGACTAGCACGGGCGAGCAGTACTTC. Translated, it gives CAWSIGTSTGEQYF.

CDR3: CASYETEAFF. In DNA form, the CDR3 reads TGTGCCAGCTATGAGACTGAAGCTTTCTTT. The chain links TRBV28 to TRBJ1-1; D uncertain. CDR3 length: 10 residues. The V gene's germline CDR1 is MDHEN and CDR2 SYDVKM. V was trimmed by 8 bases and J by 5 bases, leaving 6 bases between them.

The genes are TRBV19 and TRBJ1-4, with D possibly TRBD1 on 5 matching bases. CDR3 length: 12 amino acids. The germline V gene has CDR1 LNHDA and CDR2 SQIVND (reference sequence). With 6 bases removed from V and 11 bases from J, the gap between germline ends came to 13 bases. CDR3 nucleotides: TGTGCCAGTAGCATGAGCGGGGGGAAACTGTTTTTT. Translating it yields CASSMSGGKLFF.

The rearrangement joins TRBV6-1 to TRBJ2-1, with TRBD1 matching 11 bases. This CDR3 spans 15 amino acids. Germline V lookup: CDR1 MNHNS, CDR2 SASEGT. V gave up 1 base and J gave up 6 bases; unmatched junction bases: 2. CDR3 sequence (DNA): TGTGCCAGCAGTGAAGTAGGGACAGGGGGCAATGAGCAGTTCTTC. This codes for CASSEVGTGGNEQFF.

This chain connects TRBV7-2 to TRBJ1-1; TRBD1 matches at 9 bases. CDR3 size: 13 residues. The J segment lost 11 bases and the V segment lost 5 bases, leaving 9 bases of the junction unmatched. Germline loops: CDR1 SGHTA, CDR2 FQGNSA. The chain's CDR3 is CASSPGQGLTAFF. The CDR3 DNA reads TGTGCCAGCAGCCCCGGACAGGGGTTGACGGCTTTCTTT.

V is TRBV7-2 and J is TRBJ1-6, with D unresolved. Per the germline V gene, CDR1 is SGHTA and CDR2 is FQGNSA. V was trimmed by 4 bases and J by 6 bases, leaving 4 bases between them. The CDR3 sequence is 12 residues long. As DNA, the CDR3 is TGTGCCAGCAGCTCGGGTAATTCACCCCTCCACTTT. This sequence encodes CASSSGNSPLHF.

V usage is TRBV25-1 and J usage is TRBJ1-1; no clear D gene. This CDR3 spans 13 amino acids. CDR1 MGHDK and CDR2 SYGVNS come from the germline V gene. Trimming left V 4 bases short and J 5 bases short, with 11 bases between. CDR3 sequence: CASSAIRGTEAFF. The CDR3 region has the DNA TGTGCCAGCAGTGCAATACGGGGAACTGAAGCTTTCTTT. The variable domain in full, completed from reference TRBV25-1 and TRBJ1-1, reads EADIYQTPRYLVIGTGKKITLECSQTMGHDKMYWYQQDPGMELHLIHYSYGVNSTEKGDLSSESTVSRIRTEHFPLTLESARPSHTSQYLCASSAIRGTEAFFGQGTRLTVV.

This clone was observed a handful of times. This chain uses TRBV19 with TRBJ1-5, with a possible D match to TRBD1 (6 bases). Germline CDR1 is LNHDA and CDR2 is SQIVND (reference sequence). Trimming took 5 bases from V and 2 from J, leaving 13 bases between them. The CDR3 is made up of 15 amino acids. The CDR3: CASSQQGMGNQPQHF. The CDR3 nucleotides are TGTGCCAGTAGTCAACAGGGAATGGGCAATCAGCCCCAGCATTTT.

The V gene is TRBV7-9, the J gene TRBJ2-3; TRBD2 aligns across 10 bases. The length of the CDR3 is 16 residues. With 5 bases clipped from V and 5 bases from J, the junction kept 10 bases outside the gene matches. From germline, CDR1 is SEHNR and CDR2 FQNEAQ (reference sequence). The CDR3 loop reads CASSPLGASGGDTQYF. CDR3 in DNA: TGTGCCAGCAGCCCCCTGGGAGCTAGCGGGGGAGATACGCAGTATTTT.

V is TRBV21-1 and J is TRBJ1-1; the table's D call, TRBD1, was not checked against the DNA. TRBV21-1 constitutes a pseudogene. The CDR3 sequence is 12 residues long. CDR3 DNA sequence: TGTGCCAGTCAACAGGGACGGGCTGAAGCTTTCTTT. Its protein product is CASQQGRAEAFF.

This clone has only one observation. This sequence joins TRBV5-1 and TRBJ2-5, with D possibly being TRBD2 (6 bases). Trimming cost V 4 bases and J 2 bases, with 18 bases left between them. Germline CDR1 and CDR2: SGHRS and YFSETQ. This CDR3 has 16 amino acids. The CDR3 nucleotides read TGCGCCAGCAGCCCGGGTGGACTACCATCTCAAGAGACCCAGTACTTC. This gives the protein CASSPGGLPSQETQYF.

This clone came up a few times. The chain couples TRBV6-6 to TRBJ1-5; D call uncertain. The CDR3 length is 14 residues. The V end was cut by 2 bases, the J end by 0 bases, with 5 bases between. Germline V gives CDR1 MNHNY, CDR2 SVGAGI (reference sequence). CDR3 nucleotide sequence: TGTGCCAGCAGTTACAGGAGTAGCAATCAGCCCCAGCATTTT. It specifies CASSYRSSNQPQHF.

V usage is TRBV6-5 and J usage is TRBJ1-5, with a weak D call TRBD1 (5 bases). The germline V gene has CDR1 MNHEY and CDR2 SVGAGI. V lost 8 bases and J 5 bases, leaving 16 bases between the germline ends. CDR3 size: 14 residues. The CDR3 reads CASANRQSDQPQHF. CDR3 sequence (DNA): TGTGCCAGCGCAAACCGACAGTCTGATCAGCCCCAGCATTTT.

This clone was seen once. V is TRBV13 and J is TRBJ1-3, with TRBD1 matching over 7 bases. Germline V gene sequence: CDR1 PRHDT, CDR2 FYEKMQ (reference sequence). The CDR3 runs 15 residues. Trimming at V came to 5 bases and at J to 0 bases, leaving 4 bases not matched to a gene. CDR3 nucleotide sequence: TGTGCCAGCAGCGGACAGGCTGACTCTGGAAACACCATATATTTT. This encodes CASSGQADSGNTIYF.

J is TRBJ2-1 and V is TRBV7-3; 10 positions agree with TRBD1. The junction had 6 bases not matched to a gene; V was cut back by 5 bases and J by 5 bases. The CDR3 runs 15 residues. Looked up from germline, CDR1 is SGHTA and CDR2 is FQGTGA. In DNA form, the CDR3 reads TGTGCCAGCAGCACCGGGACAGGGGTAAACAATGAGCAGTTCTTC. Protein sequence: CASSTGTGVNNEQFF.